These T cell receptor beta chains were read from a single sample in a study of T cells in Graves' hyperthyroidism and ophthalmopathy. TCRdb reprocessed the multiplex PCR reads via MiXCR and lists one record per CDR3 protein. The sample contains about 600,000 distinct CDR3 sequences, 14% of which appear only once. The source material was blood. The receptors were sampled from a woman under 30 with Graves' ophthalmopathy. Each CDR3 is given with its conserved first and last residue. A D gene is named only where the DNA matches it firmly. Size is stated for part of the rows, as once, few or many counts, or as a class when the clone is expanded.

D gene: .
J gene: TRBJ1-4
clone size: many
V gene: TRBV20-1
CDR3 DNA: TGCAGTGCTAGACGGGCTAATGAAAAACTGTTTTTT
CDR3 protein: CSARRANEKLFF

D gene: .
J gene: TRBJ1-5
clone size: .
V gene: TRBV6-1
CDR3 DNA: TGTGCCAGCAGCATTAATAGCAATCAGCCCCAGCATTTT
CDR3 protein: CASSINSNQPQHF

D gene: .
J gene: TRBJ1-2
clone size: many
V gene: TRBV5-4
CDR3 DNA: TGTGCCAGCAGCTTGGAACAGGGCGTCTATGGCTACACCTTC
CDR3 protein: CASSLEQGVYGYTF

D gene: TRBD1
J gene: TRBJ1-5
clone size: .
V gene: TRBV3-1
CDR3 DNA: TGTGCCAGCAGACGACAGGGTCAGCCCCAGCATTTT
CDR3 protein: CASRRQGQPQHF

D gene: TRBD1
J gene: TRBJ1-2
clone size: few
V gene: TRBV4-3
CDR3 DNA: TGCGCCAGCAGCCAATACCTACAGGGGCCAGGGGGCTACACCTTC
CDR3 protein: CASSQYLQGPGGYTF

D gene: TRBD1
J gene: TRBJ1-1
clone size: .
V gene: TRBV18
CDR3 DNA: TGTGCCAGCTCATTCAACGCAGGGGGCGCGAACACTGAAGCTTTCTTT
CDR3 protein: CASSFNAGGANTEAFF

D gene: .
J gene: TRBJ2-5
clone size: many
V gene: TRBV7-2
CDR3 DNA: TGTGCCAGCAGCTTTGTGCCCGTCCCGGCGGCGACCCAGTACTTC
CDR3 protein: CASSFVPVPAATQYF

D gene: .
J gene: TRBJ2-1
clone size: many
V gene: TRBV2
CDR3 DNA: TGTGCCAGCAGTGAAGCACTCTCACTCGGGCGTGAGCAGTTCTTC
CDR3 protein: CASSEALSLGREQFF

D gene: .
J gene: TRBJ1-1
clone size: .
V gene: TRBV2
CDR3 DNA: TGTGCCAGACTCGGGGCGGTGAACACTGAAGCTTTCTTT
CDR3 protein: CARLGAVNTEAFF

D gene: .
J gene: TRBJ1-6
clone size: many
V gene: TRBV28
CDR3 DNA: TGTGCCAGCAGAAAGGAAAGGAGCTCCTATAATTCACCCCTCCACTTT
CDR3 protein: CASRKERSSYNSPLHF

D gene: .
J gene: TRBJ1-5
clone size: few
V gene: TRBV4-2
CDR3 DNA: TGTGCCAGCAGCCAAGAATACCGGGGTAAATTCAATCAGCCCCAGCATTTT
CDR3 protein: CASSQEYRGKFNQPQHF

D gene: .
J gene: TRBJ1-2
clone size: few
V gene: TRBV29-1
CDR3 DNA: TGCAGCGTTGTCGAGTCAGGGTCGGACAGTTCCCGCCATGGCTACACCTTC
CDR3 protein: CSVVESGSDSSRHGYTF

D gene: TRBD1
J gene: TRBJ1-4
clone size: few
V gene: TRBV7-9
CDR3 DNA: TGTGCCAGCAGCTCGGGACAGGGGCCTGAAAAACTGTTTTTT
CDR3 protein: CASSSGQGPEKLFF

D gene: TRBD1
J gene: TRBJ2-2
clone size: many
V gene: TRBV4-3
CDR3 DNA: TGCGCCAGCAGCCAAGACTGGGACAGGGGGAACACCGGGGAGCTGTTTTTT
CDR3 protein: CASSQDWDRGNTGELFF

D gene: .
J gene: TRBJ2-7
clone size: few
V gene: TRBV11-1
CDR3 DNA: TGTGCCAGCAGCCCCACCCGGGACGGCTACGAGCAGTACTTC
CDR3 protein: CASSPTRDGYEQYF

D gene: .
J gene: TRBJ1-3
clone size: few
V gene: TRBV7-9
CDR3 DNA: TGTGCCAGCAGCTCGGGACTAGCAAGCTCTGGAAACACCATATATTTT
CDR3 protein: CASSSGLASSGNTIYF

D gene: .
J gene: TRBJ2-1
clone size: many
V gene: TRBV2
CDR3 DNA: TGTGCCAGCCGAGAGGCGAACAGGGTAACCTACAATGAGCAGTTCTTC
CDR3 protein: CASREANRVTYNEQFF

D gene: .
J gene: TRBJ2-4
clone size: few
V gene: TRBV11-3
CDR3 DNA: TGTGCCAGCAGCCAGGACAGTTGGGCAGAGGGGGCCAAAAACATTCAGTACTTC
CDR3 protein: CASSQDSWAEGAKNIQYF

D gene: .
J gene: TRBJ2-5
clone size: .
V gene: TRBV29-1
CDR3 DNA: TGCAGCCTCAGGTTATATCCGCAAGAGACCCAGTACTTC
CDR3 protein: CSLRLYPQETQYF